Presented here are 29 T cell receptor beta chains from one specimen sequenced in a study of blood T cell repertoires in COVID-19. Data came from immunoSEQ multiplex PCR; TCRdb stores just in-frame clones and leaves some out. The repertoire includes approximately 130,000 clones, around 87% of them detected once, and more than 2% sits in the top ten. Input material: peripheral blood. The receptors derive from a woman aged 50 to 65 with acute or convalescent COVID-19.

The chain links TRBV5-1 to TRBJ1-2; TRBD1 aligns across 10 bases. Losses at the gene ends were 6 bases for V and 1 base for J; bases not matched to a gene: 9. The CDR3 totals 16 residues. Germline CDR1 reads SGHRS; CDR2 reads YFSETQ. The CDR3 DNA follows: TGCGCCAGCACGCGGACAGGGGGATTTATTAACTATGGCTACACCTTC. Residues: CASTRTGGFINYGYTF.

V gene TRBV6-4 combines with J gene TRBJ2-1, with 10 bases matching TRBD2. CDR1 and CDR2 from the germline V gene are MRHNA and SNTAGT. V was pared by 0 bases and J by 8 bases, with 10 bases of the junction left unmatched. The CDR3 is 17 amino acids. CDR3 residues: CASSDSSSGSPRDEQFF. The CDR3 DNA reads TGTGCCAGCAGTGACTCGTCTAGCGGGAGCCCTAGGGATGAGCAGTTCTTC.

This chain uses TRBV18 with TRBJ1-2; D is perhaps TRBD1 (5 bases). The CDR3 is 15 amino acids. Germline V gene lookup returns CDR1 KGHSH and CDR2 LQKENI. Deletions cut 0 bases from V and 4 bases from J, with 12 bases between. Here the CDR3 DNA reads TGTGCCAGCTCACCACCGGTAGGGGCTATCTATGGCTACACCTTC. It is translated as CASSPPVGAIYGYTF. Complete variable domain (other parts from reference TRBV18 and TRBJ1-2): NAGVMQNPRHLVRRRGQEARLRCSPMKGHSHVYWYRQLPEEGLKFMVYLQKENIIDESGMPKERFSAEFPKEGPSILRIQQVVRGDSAAYFCASSPPVGAIYGYTFGSGTRLTVV.

The gene calls are TRBV5-4 and TRBJ2-6; TRBD2 matches at 11 bases. CDR3 size: 18 residues. Trimming cost V 5 bases and J 3 bases; bases outside gene matches: 10. The germline CDR1 and CDR2 sequences are SGHNT and YYREEE (reference sequence). CDR3 DNA: TGTGCCAGCAGTCGCATTAGCGGGGGGGCTTATGGGGCCAACGTCCTGACTTTC. It yields the protein CASSRISGGAYGANVLTF.

DNA for the CDR3: TGTGCCAGCAGGGGAGCCAACCAAGAGACCCAGTACTTC. It yields the protein CASRGANQETQYF. This sequence joins TRBV11-3 and TRBJ2-5, with TRBD2 as a possible D gene (5 bases). Germline CDR1 SGHNT, CDR2 YENEEA. Trimming took 6 bases from V and 0 from J, leaving 8 bases between them. There are 13 residues in the CDR3.

This sequence joins TRBV6-2 or TRBV6-3 and TRBJ1-2; TRBD1 agrees at 7 bases. CDR3 length: 14 residues. With 4 bases clipped from V and 8 bases from J, the junction kept 10 bases outside the gene matches. Germline CDR1 is MNHEY and CDR2 is SVGEGT. The CDR3 is CASSFFGRGGGYTF. The CDR3, as DNA: TGTGCCAGCAGTTTCTTCGGGCGAGGGGGCGGCTACACCTTC.

The count of this clone is one. The chain carries TRBV27 and TRBJ1-1, with unresolved D. This CDR3 spans 14 amino acids. V lost 6 bases to trimming and J lost 0 bases, with 11 bases between them. Germline V gene data show CDR1 as MNHEY and CDR2 as SMNVEV (reference sequence). The CDR3 loop is CASSPNRMNTEAFF. The CDR3 nucleotides read TGTGCCAGCAGCCCTAATCGTATGAACACTGAAGCTTTCTTT.

The V and J genes are TRBV6-2 or TRBV6-3 and TRBJ1-2; 7 nucleotides agree with TRBD1. Looked up from germline, CDR1 is MNHEY and CDR2 is SVGEGT. There are 14 residues in the CDR3. With V trimmed by 5 bases and J by 4 bases, 7 bases remained unmatched. The CDR3 spells CASSHDRVSYGYTF. CDR3 in DNA: TGTGCCAGCAGTCACGACAGGGTGAGCTATGGCTACACCTTC.

This chain joins TRBV18 and TRBJ1-1; 9 positions agree with TRBD1. The germline V gene encodes CDR1 KGHSH and CDR2 LQKENI. There are 15 residues in the CDR3. V lost 6 bases, J lost 3 bases, and 8 bases stayed unmatched. The CDR3 DNA follows: TGTGCCAGCTCCACAGGGGGCTTTGGGTACACTGAAGCTTTCTTT. Protein product: CASSTGGFGYTEAFF.

This sequence joins TRBV27 and TRBJ1-6, with no clear D. This CDR3 has 17 amino acids. Trimming pared 5 bases from V and 0 bases from J, leaving 14 bases between. In germline, CDR1 is MNHEY, CDR2 SMNVEV (reference sequence). The CDR3 here is CASSILIDSSYNSPLHF. The CDR3 coding sequence is TGTGCCAGCAGTATTTTAATTGATAGCTCCTATAATTCACCCCTCCACTTT.

The rearrangement joins TRBV6-6 to TRBJ2-7; possible D gene TRBD2, 5 bases. From germline, CDR1 is MNHNY and CDR2 SVGAGI (reference sequence). The germline V and J ends were trimmed by 0 bases and 8 bases, with 14 bases remaining between them. CDR3 length: 14 amino acids. The CDR3 sequence: CASSYSVGSTKQYF. The CDR3 nucleotides read TGTGCCAGCAGTTACTCGGTCGGGTCGACTAAGCAGTACTTC.

The chain has TRBV19 and TRBJ1-1, with 7 nucleotides matching TRBD1. V gave up 7 bases and J gave up 1 base; unmatched junction bases: 12. Per the germline V gene, CDR1 is LNHDA and CDR2 is SQIVND (reference sequence). The CDR3 is made up of 16 amino acids. In DNA form, the CDR3 reads TGTGCCAGTACCTCAAAGGGGGCTGCGGGGAACACTGAAGCTTTCTTT. Amino acid sequence: CASTSKGAAGNTEAFF. The whole variable domain, remainder taken from reference TRBV19 and TRBJ1-1, is DGGITQSPKYLFRKEGQNVTLSCEQNLNHDAMYWYRQDPGQGLRLIYYSQIVNDFQKGDIAEGYSVSREKKESFPLTVTSAQKNPTAFYLCASTSKGAAGNTEAFFGQGTRLTVV.

CDR3 region: CASSTTGIAYGYTF. DNA for the CDR3: TGTGCCAGTAGCACGACAGGGATCGCCTATGGCTACACCTTC. The chain combines TRBV19 with TRBJ1-2, with 7 bases fitting TRBD1. J was trimmed by 4 bases and V by 6 bases; bases with no gene match: 8. The CDR3 consists of 14 residues. Germline V gives CDR1 LNHDA, CDR2 SQIVND (reference sequence).

A remark on this clone: Compared with germline, one end of the junction differs, possibly owing to a read error. The V and J genes are TRBV12-3 or TRBV12-4 and TRBJ1-1; D possibly corresponds to TRBD1 (5 bases). This CDR3 has 12 residues. CDR3 DNA sequence: TGTGCCAGCAGTTTAGAGGGTCTTAAGGGGATCTTT. This gives the protein CASSLEGLKGIF.

This clone has only a few counts. The chain couples TRBV25-1 to TRBJ2-3, with TRBD2 matching 12 bases. CDR3 size: 16 residues. Germline V CDR1 and CDR2: MGHDK, SYGVNS. V was clipped by 2 bases and J by 8 bases; unmatched bases: 8. Here the CDR3 DNA reads TGTGCCAGCAGTGAAAGGCTAGCGGGGGGGGTGGCTACGCAGTATTTT. It yields the protein CASSERLAGGVATQYF.

In this sample, this clone turned up once. The V call is TRBV7-7, the J call TRBJ1-3, with 9 bases fitting TRBD1. Germline V lookup: CDR1 SSHAT, CDR2 FNYEAQ (reference sequence). The CDR3 contains 15 residues. V was clipped by 4 bases and J by 4 bases; unmatched bases: 5. The DNA for the CDR3 is TGTGCCAGCAGCTCCGGGACAGGGTCCGGAAACACCATATATTTT. Amino acids: CASSSGTGSGNTIYF.

The gene calls are TRBV30 and TRBJ1-4, with D perhaps matching TRBD1 (6 bases). The CDR3 length is 14 residues. The germline V gene encodes CDR1 GTSNPN and CDR2 SVGIG (reference sequence). Trimming cost V 0 bases and J 13 bases, with 18 bases left between them. The CDR3 loop reads CAWSVWGGREGLFF. The CDR3 nucleotides read TGTGCCTGGAGTGTATGGGGGGGCAGGGAGGGACTGTTTTTT.

This rearrangement joins TRBV9 to TRBJ2-3; D is ambiguous. CDR1 and CDR2 (germline): SGDLS, YYNGEE. The length of the CDR3 is 14 residues. The ends were cut back, 1 base at V and 5 bases at J, with 11 bases in the middle. CDR3 nucleotide sequence: TGTGCCAGCAGCGTATTTTCTAGTGAAGATACGCAGTATTTT. Amino acids: CASSVFSSEDTQYF.

The chain uses TRBV27 and TRBJ1-1; D is uncertain. Germline V gene sequence: CDR1 MNHEY, CDR2 SMNVEV (reference sequence). The ends were cut back, 6 bases at V and 6 bases at J, with 11 bases in the middle. This CDR3 is 12 amino acids long. The CDR3 region is CASSPSGAEAFF. Written as DNA, the CDR3 is TGTGCCAGCAGCCCATCCGGGGCTGAAGCTTTCTTT.

The CDR3 nucleotides are TGTGCCAGCAGCTCGAGAGGGACTAATGAAAAACTGTTTTTT. It specifies CASSSRGTNEKLFF. The chain combines TRBV11-2 with TRBJ1-4; D is ambiguous. In germline, CDR1 is SGHAT, CDR2 FQNNGV. V gave up 4 bases and J gave up 2 bases, with 8 bases separating them. There are 14 residues in the CDR3.

V gene TRBV2 combines with J gene TRBJ2-3, with D possibly TRBD2 on 5 matching bases. Germline lookup yields CDR1 SNHLY and CDR2 FYNNEI. The CDR3 sequence is 15 residues long. Trimming cost V 5 bases and J 3 bases, with 15 bases left between them. CDR3 DNA: TGTGCCAGCAGTTTGTTGGCTAGCCCAACAGATACGCAGTATTTT. Its translation: CASSLLASPTDTQYF.

This chain links TRBV9 with TRBJ1-2; D remains unclear. Per the germline V gene, CDR1 is SGDLS and CDR2 is YYNGEE. The V end lost 4 bases, the J end lost 8 bases, and 27 bases lay between the germline ends. The CDR3 contains 17 residues. The CDR3 loop is CASSFSERELRMEGYTF. CDR3 nucleotide sequence: TGTGCCAGCAGCTTTAGTGAGAGGGAATTGAGGATGGAGGGCTACACCTTC.

This clone was recorded only once. The chain recombines TRBV19 with TRBJ2-2; TRBD2 aligns across 16 bases. The CDR3 length is 18 residues. Germline V gene sequence: CDR1 LNHDA, CDR2 SQIVND (reference sequence). Germline trimming cut 4 bases from V and 6 bases from J; bases unmatched to any gene: 8. CDR3 DNA sequence: TGTGCCAGTAGTAGGGGACTAGCGGGGGGGCGGTCCGCCGGGGAGCTGTTTTTT. It yields the protein CASSRGLAGGRSAGELFF.

Concerning this clone: One end of the junction is discordant with germline, which a read error may explain. The J gene is TRBJ2-7, the V gene TRBV19; 11 bases align to TRBD2. CDR1 and CDR2 (germline): LNHDA, SQIVND (reference sequence). The CDR3 has 16 residues. In nucleotides, the CDR3 is TGTGCCAGTACCCCGTCTGGGGCGGCTAGCGGGAGGAGTCAGAACTTC. Translating it yields CASTPSGAASGRSQNF.

The count of this clone is one. The chain is built from TRBV11-3 and TRBJ1-2; D perhaps matches TRBD1 (5 bases). The CDR3 is 13 amino acids. CDR1 SGHNT and CDR2 YENEEA come from the germline V gene. Trimming stripped 1 base from V and 5 bases from J, with 8 bases between. The CDR3, as DNA: TGTGCCAGCAGCTTAGCAGGGCAGTATGGCTACACCTTC. Translation gives CASSLAGQYGYTF.

V gene TRBV11-2 combines with J gene TRBJ2-5; 7 nucleotides align to TRBD1. CDR1 is SGHAT, CDR2 FQNNGV, per germline. There are 14 residues in the CDR3. With 7 bases clipped from V and 4 bases from J, the junction kept 9 bases outside the gene matches. CDR3 region: CASTLVGGSETQYF. DNA of the CDR3: TGTGCCAGCACCCTAGTAGGGGGCTCAGAGACCCAGTACTTC.

The V call is TRBV9, the J call TRBJ2-1; 10 bases line up with TRBD2. The V gene end was trimmed by 4 bases and the J gene end by 7 bases; junction bases not matched to a gene: 8. The CDR3 length is 15 residues. Germline CDR1 SGDLS, CDR2 YYNGEE. DNA of the CDR3: TGTGCCAGCAGCCCTCCCCCTAGCGGGAGTAATGAGCAGTTCTTC. It yields the protein CASSPPPSGSNEQFF.

This clone was detected once. The chain couples TRBV23-1 to TRBJ1-2; TRBD1 matches at 7 bases. TRBV23-1 belongs to the ORF category, with a function that is uncertain. V lost 2 bases and J lost 4; bases outside the gene matches: 1. CDR3 length equals 13 residues. The DNA of the CDR3 is TGCGCCAGCAGTCAAAGGGGGCCCTATGGCTACACCTTC. Its protein is CASSQRGPYGYTF.

This clone was counted between two and nine times. This chain links TRBV5-1 with TRBJ2-1; 11 bases are a match to TRBD2. In germline, CDR1 is SGHRS, CDR2 YFSETQ. This CDR3 is 14 amino acids long. J lost 7 bases, V lost 7 bases, and 7 bases had no gene match. In DNA form, the CDR3 reads TGCGCCAGCCGCCTAGCGGGGGGAATGAATGAGCAGTTCTTC. It specifies CASRLAGGMNEQFF.